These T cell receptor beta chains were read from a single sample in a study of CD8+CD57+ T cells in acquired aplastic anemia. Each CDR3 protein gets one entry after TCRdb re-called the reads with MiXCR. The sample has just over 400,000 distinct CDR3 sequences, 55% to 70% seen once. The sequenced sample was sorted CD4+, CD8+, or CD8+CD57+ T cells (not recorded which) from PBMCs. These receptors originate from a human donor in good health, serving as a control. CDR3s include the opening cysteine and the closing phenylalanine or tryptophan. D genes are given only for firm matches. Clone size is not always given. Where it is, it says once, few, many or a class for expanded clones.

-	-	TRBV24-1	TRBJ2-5	CATSDSGQSTEETQYF	TGTGCCACCAGTGACTCTGGACAGAGCACCGAAGAGACCCAGTACTTC
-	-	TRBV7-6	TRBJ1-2	CASRLNSGGSNYPF	TGTGCCAGCAGGTTAAATAGCGGGGGCAGTAACTACCCCTTC
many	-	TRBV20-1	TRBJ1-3	CSCSGKQLPGNTIYF	TGCAGTTGTTCCGGGAAACAACTACCTGGAAACACCATATATTTT
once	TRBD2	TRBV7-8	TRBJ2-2	CASSLASGADTQYFF	TGTGCCAGCAGCTTGGCAAGCGGGGCGGATACGCAGTATTTTTTT
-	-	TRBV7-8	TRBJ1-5	CASSEGGGWGYNQPQHF	TGTGCCAGCAGTGAAGGAGGAGGGTGGGGGTACAATCAGCCCCAGCATTTT
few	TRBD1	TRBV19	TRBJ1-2	CASTRQGNYGYTF	TGTGCCAGTACCAGACAGGGCAACTATGGCTACACCTTC
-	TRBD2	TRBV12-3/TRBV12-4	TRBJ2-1	CASGRSGGRYNEQFF	TGTGCCAGCGGACGGAGCGGGGGGCGGTACAATGAGCAGTTCTTC
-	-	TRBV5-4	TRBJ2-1	CASSLQLALNNEQFF	TGTGCCAGCAGCTTGCAACTAGCCCTAAACAATGAGCAGTTCTTC
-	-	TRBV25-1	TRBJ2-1	CATSKRLLDEQFF	TGTGCCACCAGTAAACGGCTACTGGATGAGCAGTTCTTC
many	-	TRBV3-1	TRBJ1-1	CASSPPGLTEAFF	TGTGCCAGCAGCCCCCCAGGGTTGACTGAAGCTTTCTTT
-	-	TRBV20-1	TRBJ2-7	CSARVTTDKEYF	TGCAGTGCTAGAGTCACGACGGACAAGGAGTACTTC
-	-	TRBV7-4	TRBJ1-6	CASSLTDSPLLF	TGTGCCAGCAGTTTAACGGACTCACCCCTCCTCTTT
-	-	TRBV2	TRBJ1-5	CASSTGPGGRSNQPQHF	TGTGCCAGCAGTACGGGACCAGGAGGGAGAAGCAATCAGCCCCAGCATTTT
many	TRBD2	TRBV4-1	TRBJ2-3	CASSQPTSGGYFSTDTQYF	TGCGCCAGCAGCCAGCCCACTAGCGGGGGTTACTTTAGCACAGATACGCAGTATTTT
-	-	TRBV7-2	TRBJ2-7	CASSARDDYEQYF	TGCGCCAGCAGCGCCCGGGACGACTACGAGCAGTACTTC
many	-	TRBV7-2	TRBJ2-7	CASSPTGNEQYF	TGTGCCAGCAGCCCCACAGGTAACGAGCAGTACTTC
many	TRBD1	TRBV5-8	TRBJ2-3	CASSLYRGSSTDTQYF	TGTGCCAGCAGCTTATACAGGGGCTCTAGCACAGATACGCAGTATTTT